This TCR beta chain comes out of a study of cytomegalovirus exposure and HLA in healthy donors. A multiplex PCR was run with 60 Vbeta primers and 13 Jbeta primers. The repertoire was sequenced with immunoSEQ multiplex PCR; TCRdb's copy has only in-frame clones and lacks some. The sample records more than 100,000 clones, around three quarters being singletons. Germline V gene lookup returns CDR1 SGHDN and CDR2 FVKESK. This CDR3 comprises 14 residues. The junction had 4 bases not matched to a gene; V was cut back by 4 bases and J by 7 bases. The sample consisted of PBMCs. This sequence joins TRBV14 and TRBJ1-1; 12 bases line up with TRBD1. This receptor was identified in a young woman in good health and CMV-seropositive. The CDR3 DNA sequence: TGTGCCAGCAGCCGGGACAGGGGGCATGGTGAAGCTTTCTTT. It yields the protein CASSRDRGHGEAFF.